Shown below are 31 T cell receptor beta chains from a single sample sequenced in a study of Graves' ophthalmopathy and Graves' hyperthyroidism. TCR beta CDR3 regions were amplified from RNA transcripts. Following a first-round RT-PCR that used HTBI primers, a second-round multiplex PCR was carried out. A single record per CDR3 protein comes from TCRdb applying MiXCR to the multiplex PCR reads. The sample lists 560,000 or so distinct CDR3 sequences, about two fifths occurring once. Sequencing was carried out using peripheral blood or thyroid tissue (not recorded which). The receptors were gathered from an adult man with Graves' hyperthyroidism.

The chain recombines TRBV11-3 with TRBJ2-5; 8 bases match TRBD1. The J call may be wrong; the DNA end is better matched by TRBJ2-1. This CDR3 is 16 amino acids long. Germline CDR1 SGHNT, CDR2 YENEEA. CDR3 region: CASSQTLRDRHNEQFF. Written as DNA, the CDR3 is TGTGCCAGCAGCCAGACTCTCCGGGACAGGCACAATGAGCAGTTCTTC.

V and J are TRBV7-9 and TRBJ2-6; TRBD2 agrees at 12 bases. V lost 4 bases, J lost 1 base, and 11 bases stayed unmatched. There are 20 residues in the CDR3. CDR1 is SEHNR and CDR2 is FQNEAQ in the germline V gene (reference sequence). The CDR3, as DNA: TGTGCCAGCAGCTCACTAGCGGGGGGTTTTCATCTTTCTGGGGCCAACGTCCTGACTTTC. It encodes CASSSLAGGFHLSGANVLTF.

Ten or more counts support this clonotype. The chain links TRBV24-1 to TRBJ1-2; 10 bases align to TRBD1. Germline CDR1 is KGHDR and CDR2 is SFDVKD. The CDR3 length is 15 residues. With V trimmed by 3 bases and J by 4 bases, 4 bases remained unmatched. The CDR3 DNA reads TGTGCCACCAGTGATACCGGGACAGGGGCCTATGGCTACACCTTC. This gives the protein CATSDTGTGAYGYTF.

Of note for this clonotype: A much bigger clone sits one base away, suggesting this may be a read error. The rearrangement uses TRBV2 and TRBJ1-2; weak D call: TRBD1 (6 bases). Germline-derived CDR1 and CDR2 are SNHLY and FYNNEI. CDR3 length: 10 amino acids. The CDR3: CASSDGGYAF. The DNA of the CDR3 is TGTGCCAGCAGTGATGGGGGCTACGCCTTC.

In its sample, this clonotype was seen many times. The chain carries TRBV20-1 and TRBJ2-7; 11 bases line up with TRBD1. Per the germline V gene, CDR1 is DFQATT and CDR2 is SNEGSKA (reference sequence). V shed 4 bases, J shed 5 bases, and the junction held 4 bases outside the gene matches. CDR3 size: 13 residues. The CDR3 sequence is CSATGQGANEQYF. CDR3 DNA: TGCAGTGCTACTGGACAGGGGGCCAACGAGCAGTACTTC.

In this sample, this clonotype turned up a few times. The chain recombines TRBV7-8 with TRBJ1-2; D may be TRBD1 (6 bases). The germline V gene has CDR1 SGHVS and CDR2 FQNEAQ. This CDR3 spans 17 amino acids. V was shortened by 3 bases and J by 3 bases, with 20 bases between the two germline ends. CDR3 in DNA: TGTGCCAGCAGCTTCGGGCAGGGGAGGAGGGTGGACTATGGCTACACCTTC. It translates to CASSFGQGRRVDYGYTF.

There are many counts of this clonotype. The genes are TRBV20-1 and TRBJ2-5; 9 bases agree with TRBD2. V was clipped by 4 bases and J by 2 bases; unmatched bases: 8. The CDR3 is 15 amino acids. In germline, CDR1 is DFQATT, CDR2 SNEGSKA (reference sequence). CDR3 nucleotides: TGCAGTGCTACCGGCAGGCGGGAGGGGCAAGAGACCCAGTACTTC. Translating gives CSATGRREGQETQYF.

The chain is built from TRBV20-1 and TRBJ2-7, with D possibly TRBD2 on 6 matching bases. The end of the DNA fits TRBJ2-1 better, so the J call may be wrong. CDR1 DFQATT and CDR2 SNEGSKA come from the germline V gene (reference sequence). The CDR3 is 14 residues long. The DNA of the CDR3 is TGCAGTGCTATGCGGGACCTAACTTACAATGAGCAGTTCTTC. As protein: CSAMRDLTYNEQFF.

The chain joins TRBV29-1 to TRBJ1-2; 8 bases match TRBD1. With V trimmed by 6 bases and J by 6 bases, 6 bases remained unmatched. This CDR3 is built from 12 residues. Germline loops: CDR1 SQVTM, CDR2 ANQGSEA. CDR3 in amino acids: CSVRTGRDGYTF. CDR3 in DNA: TGCAGCGTACGGACAGGGCGTGATGGCTACACCTTC. Drawing the rest from reference TRBV29-1 and TRBJ1-2, the complete variable domain is SAVISQKPSRDICQRGTSLTIQCQVDSQVTMMFWYRQQPGQSLTLIATANQGSEATYESGFVIDKFPISRPNLTFSTLTVSNMSPEDSSIYLCSVRTGRDGYTFGSGTRLTVV.

The chain's CDR3 is CASSPDRARDTQYF. CDR3 DNA sequence: TGTGCCAGCAGCCCTGACAGGGCAAGAGATACGCAGTATTTT. The chain carries TRBV7-2 and TRBJ2-3; 7 nucleotides match TRBD1. Germline CDR1 and CDR2: SGHTA and FQGNSA. The junction had 7 bases not matched to a gene; V was cut back by 5 bases and J by 5 bases. CDR3 size: 14 residues.

The chain recombines TRBV7-9 with TRBJ2-3; D may be TRBD2 (5 bases). The CDR3 has 14 residues. V shed 11 bases and J shed 1 base, with 16 bases lying between them. The germline CDR1 and CDR2 sequences are SEHNR and FQNEAQ (reference sequence). CDR3 sequence reads: CAGVEAVGTDTQYF. As DNA, the CDR3 is TGTGCCGGAGTGGAGGCGGTCGGCACAGATACGCAGTATTTT.

At least ten counts were recorded for this clonotype. The rearrangement joins TRBV25-1 to TRBJ1-6; D call uncertain. V was shortened by 6 bases and J by 6 bases, with 6 bases between the two germline ends. The CDR3 consists of 12 residues. Germline V lookup: CDR1 MGHDK, CDR2 SYGVNS. Here the CDR3 DNA reads TGTGCCAGCAGGGACGGTAATTCACCCCTCCACTTT. Translated, it gives CASRDGNSPLHF.

This clonotype was seen ten or more times. V gene TRBV7-9 combines with J gene TRBJ2-5; maybe TRBD1 (6 bases). Per germline, CDR1 SEHNR and CDR2 FQNEAQ (reference sequence). V lost 2 bases and J lost 4, with 14 bases in between. The CDR3 totals 15 residues. The CDR3 loop reads CASSLNPGVGETQYF. The CDR3 DNA sequence: TGTGCCAGCAGCTTAAACCCAGGGGTGGGAGAGACCCAGTACTTC.

CDR3 region: CASSVGGLYSNQPQHF. The CDR3 DNA is TGTGCCAGCAGTGTCGGGGGGCTTTATAGCAATCAGCCCCAGCATTTT. The chain employs TRBV2 and TRBJ1-5; D is possibly TRBD1 (6 bases). The V gene's germline CDR1 is SNHLY and CDR2 FYNNEI. V was trimmed by 4 bases and J by 0 bases, leaving 13 bases between them. This CDR3 is 16 amino acids long.

The CDR3, as DNA: TGTGCCAGCCGACCACTGGGGTATCAGCCCCAGCATTTT. Its translation: CASRPLGYQPQHF. The rearrangement joins TRBV19 to TRBJ1-5; D gene ambiguous. Looked up from germline, CDR1 is LNHDA and CDR2 is SQIVND (reference sequence). V lost 9 bases, J lost 5 bases, and 14 bases lay in between. The CDR3 totals 13 residues.

This clonotype came up once. The gene calls are TRBV7-3 and TRBJ1-5; D is undetermined. This CDR3 is built from 15 residues. V was pared by 4 bases and J by 3 bases, with 13 bases between. The V gene's germline CDR1 is SGHTA and CDR2 FQGTGA. CDR3: CASSSDRESNQPQHF. In nucleotides, the CDR3 is TGTGCCAGCAGCTCCGACCGGGAGTCCAATCAGCCCCAGCATTTT. Supplemented by reference TRBV7-3 and TRBJ1-5, the full variable domain reads GAGVSQTPSNKVTEKGKYVELRCDPISGHTALYWYRQSLGQGPEFLIYFQGTGAADDSGLPNDRFFAVRPEGSVSTLKIQRTERGDSAVYLCASSSDRESNQPQHFGDGTRLSIL.

At least ten counts were recorded for this clonotype. The chain is built from TRBV19 and TRBJ2-5, with 9 nucleotides matching TRBD1. After removal of 5 bases from V and 4 bases from J, the junction contained 11 bases not matched to a gene. CDR3 size: 16 residues. From germline, CDR1 is LNHDA and CDR2 SQIVND (reference sequence). CDR3 DNA sequence: TGTGCCAGTAGTCCATCGACAGGGGGAAGGGGAGAGACCCAGTACTTC. Amino acids: CASSPSTGGRGETQYF.

This clonotype was observed a few times. The chain joins TRBV6-5 to TRBJ1-1, with D perhaps TRBD1 (6 bases). The germline V gene has CDR1 MNHEY and CDR2 SVGAGI. Between the trimmed V and J ends, which lost 11 bases and 1 base, there was a span of 20 bases. This CDR3 spans 15 amino acids. The CDR3 sequence is CAGSGAALQNTEAFF. The DNA for the CDR3 is TGTGCCGGGTCGGGGGCTGCGTTGCAGAACACTGAAGCTTTCTTT.

In this sample, this clonotype turned up once. CDR3 in amino acids: CASSSSGTSGVATAGELFF. CDR3 sequence (DNA): TGCGCCAGCAGCTCGAGCGGGACTAGCGGGGTCGCGACCGCCGGGGAGCTGTTTTTT. J is TRBJ2-2 and V is TRBV5-1, with TRBD2 matching over 13 bases. V lost 3 bases and J lost 6; bases outside the gene matches: 14. The CDR3 is 19 residues long. Germline lookup yields CDR1 SGHRS and CDR2 YFSETQ.

In regard to this clonotype: Relative to the germline gene, one junction end is altered; a read error may explain this. The chain has TRBV25-1 and TRBJ1-2; 10 bases map to TRBD1. The germline CDR1 and CDR2 sequences are MGHDK and SYGVNS. The CDR3 consists of 15 residues. CDR3 in DNA: TGTGCCTGCAGTGCTGAGGACAGGGGGATCTATGGCTACACCTTC. This translates into CACSAEDRGIYGYTF.

The chain couples TRBV28 to TRBJ2-7; D is possibly TRBD1 (5 bases). CDR1 and CDR2 from the germline V gene are MDHEN and SYDVKM. The CDR3 is 15 residues long. V lost 3 bases to trimming and J lost 2 bases, with 14 bases between them. In DNA form, the CDR3 reads TGTGCCAGCAGTTTTCCCCAGGGATTGGCCTACGAGCAGTACTTC. Its protein is CASSFPQGLAYEQYF. Full variable domain (remainder filled in from reference TRBV28 and TRBJ2-7): DVKVTQSSRYLVKRTGEKVFLECVQDMDHENMFWYRQDPGLGLRLIYFSYDVKMKEKGDIPEGYSVSREKKERFSLILESASTNQTSMYLCASSFPQGLAYEQYFGPGTRLTVT.

This rearrangement joins TRBV9 to TRBJ2-6; D uncertain. Germline V lookup: CDR1 SGDLS, CDR2 YYNGEE. There are 15 residues in the CDR3. With 1 base removed from V and 0 bases from J, the gap between germline ends came to 5 bases. The CDR3 bases are TGTGCCAGCAGCGTAACCATCTCTGGGGCCAACGTCCTGACTTTC. Its protein product is CASSVTISGANVLTF.

Details on this clonotype: A much larger clone is a single base away; this may be a read error. Here the CDR3 reads CACGVPSGTTKGFF. DNA of the CDR3: TGTGCTTGTGGTGTACCTTCGGGGACGACGAAGGGTTTCTTT. The gene calls are TRBV12-3 or TRBV12-4 and TRBJ1-1, with D possibly TRBD1 on 5 matching bases. CDR3 length: 14 amino acids.

The chain has TRBV18 and TRBJ1-2; D remains unclear. CDR1 is KGHSH, CDR2 LQKENI, per germline. The CDR3 is made up of 13 amino acids. Trimming removed 3 bases at V and 4 bases at J, with 9 bases between. DNA for the CDR3: TGTGCCAGCTCACCCGGACCCGTCTATGGCTACACCTTC. This sequence encodes CASSPGPVYGYTF.

Ten or more counts support this clonotype. V gene TRBV20-1 combines with J gene TRBJ1-3; maybe TRBD1 (6 bases). V lost 5 bases to trimming and J lost 2 bases, with 16 bases between them. This CDR3 comprises 15 residues. Germline CDR1 DFQATT, CDR2 SNEGSKA (reference sequence). CDR3 in amino acids: CSAAREGVTGNTIYF. The CDR3 nucleotides read TGCAGTGCTGCTCGAGAGGGGGTAACTGGAAACACCATATATTTT.

Comment on this clonotype: Relative to the germline gene, one junction end is altered; a read error may explain this. The V call is TRBV25-1, the J call TRBJ2-7, with 9 bases aligning to TRBD1. The CDR3 has 17 amino acids. Germline V CDR1 and CDR2: MGHDK, SYGVNS. CDR3 region: CACSALLLGQGAYEQYF. As DNA, the CDR3 is TGTGCCTGCAGTGCCCTACTTTTGGGACAGGGAGCCTACGAGCAGTACTTC.

This clonotype has at least ten counts. The V and J genes are TRBV12-3 or TRBV12-4 and TRBJ1-1; 7 nucleotides line up with TRBD1. CDR3 length equals 16 residues. Trimming removed 6 bases from V and 4 bases from J; junction bases left unmatched: 14. The CDR3 is CASSLGQVRLSTEAFF. In DNA, the CDR3 is TGTGCCAGCAGCCTTGGACAGGTTAGGCTTAGCACTGAAGCTTTCTTT.

The chain employs TRBV6-5 and TRBJ1-1; TRBD1 is a possible D gene (5 bases). Germline CDR1 and CDR2: MNHEY and SVGAGI. The CDR3 is 13 amino acids. The V end lost 5 bases, the J end lost 8 bases, and 15 bases lay between the germline ends. CDR3 in amino acids: CASSTSGLIEAFF. CDR3 bases: TGTGCCAGCAGTACCTCGGGACTCATCGAAGCTTTCTTT.

This clonotype occurred many times. The chain recombines TRBV5-1 with TRBJ2-7; D remains unclear. The CDR3 covers 11 residues. V dropped 4 bases and J dropped 7 bases, with 9 bases sitting between them. The germline CDR1 and CDR2 sequences are SGHRS and YFSETQ. The CDR3 is CASSGLGEQYF. DNA of the CDR3: TGCGCCAGCAGCGGCCTCGGGGAGCAGTACTTC.

The V gene is TRBV4-1, the J gene TRBJ2-2, with D perhaps TRBD1 (6 bases). V shed 2 bases and J shed 6 bases, with 13 bases lying between them. The germline gives CDR1 MGHRA, CDR2 YSYEKL. The CDR3 is 15 residues long. CDR3 DNA: TGCGCCAGCAGCCAACGGGACACGGTGGCCGGGGAGCTGTTTTTT. Protein: CASSQRDTVAGELFF.

This clonotype was seen many times. V gene TRBV24-1 combines with J gene TRBJ2-2; TRBD2 matches 10 bases. V was pared by 3 bases and J by 5 bases, with 11 bases of the junction left unmatched. CDR3 length equals 18 residues. Germline CDR1 reads KGHDR; CDR2 reads SFDVKD. In DNA, the CDR3 is TGTGCCACCAGTGATGTAGCGGGGGGCCTCGTTGGTACCGGGGAGCTGTTTTTT. It specifies CATSDVAGGLVGTGELFF.